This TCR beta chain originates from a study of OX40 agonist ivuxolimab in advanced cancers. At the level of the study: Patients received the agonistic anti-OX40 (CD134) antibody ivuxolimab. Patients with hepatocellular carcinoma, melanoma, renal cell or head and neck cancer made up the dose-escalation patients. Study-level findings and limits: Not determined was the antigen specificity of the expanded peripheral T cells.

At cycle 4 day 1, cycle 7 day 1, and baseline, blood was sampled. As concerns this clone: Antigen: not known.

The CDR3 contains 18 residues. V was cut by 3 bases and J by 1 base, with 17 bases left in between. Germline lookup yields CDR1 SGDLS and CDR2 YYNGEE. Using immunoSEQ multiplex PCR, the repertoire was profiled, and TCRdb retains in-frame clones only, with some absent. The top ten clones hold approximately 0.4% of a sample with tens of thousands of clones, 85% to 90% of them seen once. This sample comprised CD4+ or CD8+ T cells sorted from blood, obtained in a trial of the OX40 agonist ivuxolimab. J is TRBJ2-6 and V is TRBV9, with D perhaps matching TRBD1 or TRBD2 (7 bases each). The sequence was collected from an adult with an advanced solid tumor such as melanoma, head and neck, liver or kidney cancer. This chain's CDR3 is CASSAPRGGLSGANVLTF. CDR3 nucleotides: TGTGCCAGCAGCGCCCCCAGGGGGGGTCTTTCTGGGGCCAACGTCCTGACTTTC.